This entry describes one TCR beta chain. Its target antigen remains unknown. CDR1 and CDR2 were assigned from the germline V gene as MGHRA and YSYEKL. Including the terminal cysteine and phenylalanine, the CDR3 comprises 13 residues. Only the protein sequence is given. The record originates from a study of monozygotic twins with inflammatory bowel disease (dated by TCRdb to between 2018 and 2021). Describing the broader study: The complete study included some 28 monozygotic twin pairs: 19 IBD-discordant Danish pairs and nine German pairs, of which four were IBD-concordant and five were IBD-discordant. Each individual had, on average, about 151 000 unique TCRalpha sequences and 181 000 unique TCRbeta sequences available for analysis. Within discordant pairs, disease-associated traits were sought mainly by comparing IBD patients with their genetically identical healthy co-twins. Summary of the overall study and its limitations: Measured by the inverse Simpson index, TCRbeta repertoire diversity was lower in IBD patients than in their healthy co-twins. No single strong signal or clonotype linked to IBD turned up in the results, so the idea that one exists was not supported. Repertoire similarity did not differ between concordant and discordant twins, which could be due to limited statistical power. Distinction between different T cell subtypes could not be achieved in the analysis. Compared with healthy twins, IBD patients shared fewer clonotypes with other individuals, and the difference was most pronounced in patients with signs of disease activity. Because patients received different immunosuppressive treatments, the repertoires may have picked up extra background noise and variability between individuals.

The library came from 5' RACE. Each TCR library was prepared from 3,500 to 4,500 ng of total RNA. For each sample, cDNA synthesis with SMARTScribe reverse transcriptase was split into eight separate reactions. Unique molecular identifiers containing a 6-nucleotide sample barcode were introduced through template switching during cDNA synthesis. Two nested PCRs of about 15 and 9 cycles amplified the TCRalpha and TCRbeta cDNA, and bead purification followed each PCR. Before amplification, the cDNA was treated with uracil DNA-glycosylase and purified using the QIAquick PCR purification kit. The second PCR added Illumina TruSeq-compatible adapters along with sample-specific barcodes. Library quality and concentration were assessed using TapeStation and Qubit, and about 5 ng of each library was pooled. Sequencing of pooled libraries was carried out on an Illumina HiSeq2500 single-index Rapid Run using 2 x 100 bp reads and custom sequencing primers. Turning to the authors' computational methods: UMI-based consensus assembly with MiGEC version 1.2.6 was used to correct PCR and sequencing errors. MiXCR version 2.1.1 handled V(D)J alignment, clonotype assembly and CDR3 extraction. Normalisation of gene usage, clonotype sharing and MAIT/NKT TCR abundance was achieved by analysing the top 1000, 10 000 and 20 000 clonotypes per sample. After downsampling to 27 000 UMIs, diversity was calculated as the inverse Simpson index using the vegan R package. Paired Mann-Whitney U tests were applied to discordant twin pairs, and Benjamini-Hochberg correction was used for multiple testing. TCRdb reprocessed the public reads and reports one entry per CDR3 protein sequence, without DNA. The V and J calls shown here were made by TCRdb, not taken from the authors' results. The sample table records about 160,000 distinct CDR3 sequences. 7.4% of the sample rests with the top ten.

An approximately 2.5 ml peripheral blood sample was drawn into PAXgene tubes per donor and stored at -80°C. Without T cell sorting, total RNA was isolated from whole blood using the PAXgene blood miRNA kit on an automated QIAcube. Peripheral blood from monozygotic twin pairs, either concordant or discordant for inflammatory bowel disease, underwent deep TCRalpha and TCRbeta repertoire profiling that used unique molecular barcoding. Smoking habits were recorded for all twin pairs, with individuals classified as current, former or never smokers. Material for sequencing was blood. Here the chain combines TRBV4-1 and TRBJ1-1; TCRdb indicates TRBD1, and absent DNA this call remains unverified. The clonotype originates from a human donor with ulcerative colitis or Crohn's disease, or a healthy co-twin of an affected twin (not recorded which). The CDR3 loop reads CASSQRGSAEAFF.